This TCR beta chain was found in a study of breast tumors, draining lymph nodes, adjacent tissues (dated by TCRdb to 2015 to 2016). Concerning the study at large: The study compared TCR beta repertoires across tumor, adjacent nontumor tissue and axillary lymph nodes from breast cancer patients. In human breast cancer, the study set out to evaluate how tumor, surrounding tissue and draining lymph node repertoires relate to one another and whether T cells may move between these sites.

This clonotype was found many times. The antigen it recognizes is unknown. Per-base qualities were not stored, and no clone one base away is much larger. Sequenced using an Illumina HiSeq 2000. Multiplex PCR amplification was used to build the TCR beta chain libraries. The amplified TCR beta chain products were analyzed by high-throughput sequencing. Through fastp at Q25 and MiXCR, TCRdb rebuilt clones from the public reads, retaining in-frame beta chains. CDR3 protein sequences are deduplicated, and each keeps its most common genes and DNA. The sample includes more than 50,000 distinct CDR3 sequences, with roughly 40% observed a single time. The top ten constitute 8% to 9.5% of the sample. Overall study outcomes, separate from this receptor: Tumors showed preferential V and J gene usage, and their T-cell repertoire diversity fell below that of lymph nodes yet above that of nontumor tissue. The conclusion that tumor T cells originate in lymph nodes was framed as consistent with a hypothesis rather than directly demonstrated. Tumor and nontumor tissue repertoires were significantly more similar in luminal-like than in basal-like breast cancer. A scenario in which most tumor T cells derive from the lymph node and then expand within tumor tissue was judged to be consistent with the data.

CDR3 length: 15 amino acids, cysteine to phenylalanine. The sequence is cut down to CDR3 DNA, 45 bases in frame from base 1. The germline V gene (reference sequence) specifies LNHNV as CDR1 and YYDKDF as CDR2. Between the V and J ends, shortened by 3 bases and 1 base respectively, the junction contains 12 bases. The chain was built from TRBV15 and TRBJ1-2, with an unclear D gene assignment. The receptor was derived from a female donor with breast cancer. Some clones in this sample may be carry-over from other donors' samples. The sample comprised breast tumor tissue. The DNA sequence follows: TGTGCCACCAGCAGGACCCGGGATCTTAACTATGGCTACACCTTC. It encodes CATSRTRDLNYGYTF.